The 4 T cell receptor beta chains given below trace back to one sample, sequenced in a study of response to subunit inactivated influenza vaccine. TCRdb independently ran MiXCR on the RT-PCR reads; one entry per CDR3 protein. This sample has around 190,000 distinct CDR3 sequences; roughly an eighth occur once, and the top ten carry roughly 24%. The sample was CD8+ T cells sorted from PBMCs, taken roughly 5 days after vaccination. The receptor source for this set is a man over 45 who received an inactivated influenza vaccine.

This clonotype was observed a single time. A read error may explain this, as a much larger clone is one base away. The chain couples TRBV11-2 to TRBJ2-1; 7 nucleotides line up with TRBD2. This CDR3 has 13 amino acids. Germline V gene lookup returns CDR1 SGHAT and CDR2 FQNNGV. The CDR3 reads CASGSGIYNERFF. The CDR3 DNA is TGTGCCAGTGGGAGCGGGATCTACAATGAGCGGTTCTTC.

This clonotype turned up a few times. The chain joins TRBV6-6 to TRBJ2-3; D is ambiguous. Looked up from germline, CDR1 is MNHNY and CDR2 is SVGAGI (reference sequence). The CDR3 is 13 residues long. V gave up 0 bases and J gave up 5 bases, with 6 bases separating them. The CDR3 reads CASSYSSRDTQYF. The CDR3 bases are TGTGCCAGCAGTTACTCGTCTCGAGATACGCAGTATTTT.

A few counts support this clonotype. J is TRBJ2-5 and V is TRBV2, with D unresolved. V gave up 7 bases and J gave up 1 base, with 16 bases separating them. The CDR3 has 15 residues. Looked up from germline, CDR1 is SNHLY and CDR2 is FYNNEI. The CDR3 loop is CASMGSLASQETQYF. The CDR3 DNA is TGTGCCAGCATGGGTTCTTTGGCCAGCCAAGAGACCCAGTACTTC. Looking up the rest from reference TRBV2 and TRBJ2-5 gives the full variable domain: EPEVTQTPSHQVTQMGQEVILRCVPISNHLYFYWYRQILGQKVEFLVSFYNNEISEKSEIFDDQFSVERPDGSNFTLKIRSTKLEDSAMYFCASMGSLASQETQYFGPGTRLLVL.

This clonotype was seen at least ten times. The chain combines TRBV7-3 with TRBJ2-1; unclear D gene. In germline, CDR1 is SGHTA, CDR2 FQGTGA. The CDR3 spans 13 residues. V lost 0 bases, J lost 6 bases, and 6 bases lay in between. The CDR3 sequence is CASSLTAVNEQFF. DNA for the CDR3: TGTGCCAGCAGCTTAACAGCCGTCAATGAGCAGTTCTTC.